This TCR beta chain was observed in a study of control samples from healthy donors and cancer patients. The repertoire was sequenced with immunoSEQ multiplex PCR; TCRdb's copy has only in-frame clones and lacks some. The sample holds about 130,000 clones, roughly 94% seen once. The CDR3 is made up of 13 amino acids. V lost 7 bases to trimming and J lost 1 base, with 10 bases between them. The germline V gene has CDR1 SNHLY and CDR2 FYNNEI. The source material was PBMCs. The clonotype comes from a man aged 55 to 70 with colorectal cancer. The rearrangement uses TRBV2 and TRBJ1-1; D possibly corresponds to TRBD1 (5 bases). Here the CDR3 reads CASMNRGNTEAFF. The DNA of the CDR3 is TGTGCCAGCATGAATAGGGGGAACACTGAAGCTTTCTTT.